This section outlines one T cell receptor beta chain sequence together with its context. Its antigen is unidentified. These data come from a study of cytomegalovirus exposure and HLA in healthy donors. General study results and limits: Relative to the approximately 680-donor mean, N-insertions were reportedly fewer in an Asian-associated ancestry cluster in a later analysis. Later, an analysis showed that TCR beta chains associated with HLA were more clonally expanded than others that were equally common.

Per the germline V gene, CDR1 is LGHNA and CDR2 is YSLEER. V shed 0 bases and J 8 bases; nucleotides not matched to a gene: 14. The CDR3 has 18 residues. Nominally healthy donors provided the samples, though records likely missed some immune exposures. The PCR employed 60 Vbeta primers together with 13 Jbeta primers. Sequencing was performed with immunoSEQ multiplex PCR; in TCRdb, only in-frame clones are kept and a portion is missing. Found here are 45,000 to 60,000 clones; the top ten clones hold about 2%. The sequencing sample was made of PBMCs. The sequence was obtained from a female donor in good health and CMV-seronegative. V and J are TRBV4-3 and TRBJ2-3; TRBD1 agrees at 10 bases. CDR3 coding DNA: TGCGCCAGCAGCCAAGATCAGGTCGGGACAGGGGCCCAGGCTACGCAGTATTTT. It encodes CASSQDQVGTGAQATQYF.